This T cell receptor beta chain was identified during a study of patients and donors after allogeneic stem cell transplantation. TCRdb re-derived calls from the RT-PCR reads in MiXCR, one entry per CDR3 protein. The sample has over 150,000 distinct CDR3 sequences, more than 35% seen once. V dropped 6 bases and J dropped 7 bases, with 18 bases sitting between them. This CDR3 is built from 13 residues. Germline CDR1 SQVTM, CDR2 ANQGSEA. This clonotype was observed a handful of times. The sample comprised blood, either unsorted or a sorted T cell fraction (not recorded which). This clonotype was obtained from a human donor who was either an allogeneic HSCT recipient or a stem cell or donor lymphocyte infusion donor (not recorded which). It is not recorded whose cells these are; they may come from a transplant donor. The chain joins TRBV29-1 to TRBJ1-1; D is perhaps TRBD1 (5 bases). CDR3 in amino acids: CSVGDSHRIEAFF. Written as DNA, the CDR3 is TGCAGCGTGGGAGACAGCCACCGGATTGAAGCTTTCTTT.